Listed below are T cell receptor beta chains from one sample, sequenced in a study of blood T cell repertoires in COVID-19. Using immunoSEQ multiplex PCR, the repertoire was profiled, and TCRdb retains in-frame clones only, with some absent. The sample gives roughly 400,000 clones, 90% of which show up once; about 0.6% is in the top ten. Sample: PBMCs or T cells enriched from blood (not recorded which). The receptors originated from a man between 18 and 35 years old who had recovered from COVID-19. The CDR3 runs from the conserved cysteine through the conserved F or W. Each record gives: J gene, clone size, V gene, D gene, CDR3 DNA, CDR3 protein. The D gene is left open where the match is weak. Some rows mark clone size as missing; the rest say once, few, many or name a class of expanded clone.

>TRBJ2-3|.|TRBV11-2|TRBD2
TGTGCCAGCAGCACAAGCGGGAGAATAGATACGCAGTATTTT
CASSTSGRIDTQYF
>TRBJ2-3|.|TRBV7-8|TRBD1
TGTGCCAGCAGCCGGACAGGGTCGGCAGATACGCAGTATTTT
CASSRTGSADTQYF
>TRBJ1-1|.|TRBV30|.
TGTGCCGGGAGGGCGGCCCTTGTCATGAACACTGAAGCTTTCTTT
CAGRAALVMNTEAFF
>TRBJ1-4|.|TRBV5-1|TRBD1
TGCGCCAGCAGCTTAGGGACAGGCGGAGGTGGAACTAATGAAAAACTGTTTTTT
CASSLGTGGGGTNEKLFF
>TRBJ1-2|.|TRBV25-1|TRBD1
TGTGCCAGCAGACCTACAGGGGGAAGGATCTATGGCTACACCTTC
CASRPTGGRIYGYTF
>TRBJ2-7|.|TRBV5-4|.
TGTGCCAGCAGCTTGCGTTTTGGGGGGACTTACTCCTACGAGCAGTACTTC
CASSLRFGGTYSYEQYF
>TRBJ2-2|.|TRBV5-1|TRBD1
TGCGCCAGCAGCTTGTTGGCAGGGGGTAACACCGGGGAGCTGTTTTTT
CASSLLAGGNTGELFF
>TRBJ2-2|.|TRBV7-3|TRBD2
TGTGCCAGCAGCTGGGGCGGGAGTGACACCGGGGAGCTGTTTTTT
CASSWGGSDTGELFF
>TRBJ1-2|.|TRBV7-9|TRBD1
TGTGCCAGCAGCGAACGACAGGGGGTAGGAGGCTACACCTTC
CASSERQGVGGYTF
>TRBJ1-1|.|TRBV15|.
TGTGCCACCAGCAGGAGGGGGGGAATGAACACTGAAGCTTTCTTT
CATSRRGGMNTEAFF
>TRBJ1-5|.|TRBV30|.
TGTGCCTGGTCCCAGTTGGGCACTCAGCCCCAGCATTTT
CAWSQLGTQPQHF
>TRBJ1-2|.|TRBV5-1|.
TGCGCCAGCAGCTTACAGGACAACTATGGCTACACCTTC
CASSLQDNYGYTF
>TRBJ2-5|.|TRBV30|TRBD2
TGTGCCTGGACAAGACTAGCCGGGGAGACCCAGTACTTC
CAWTRLAGETQYF
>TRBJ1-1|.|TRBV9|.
TGTGCCAGCAGCGCCACAGTGTACACTGAAGCTTTCTTT
CASSATVYTEAFF
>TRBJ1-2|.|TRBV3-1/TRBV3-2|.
TGTGCCAGCAGCCAGCTAGTCCGCGCCGATGGCTACACCTTC
CASSQLVRADGYTF
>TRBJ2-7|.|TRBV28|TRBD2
TGTGCCAGCGGGGGAGGGCTACGCGAGCAGTACTTC
CASGGGLREQYF
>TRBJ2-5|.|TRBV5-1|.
TGCGCCAGCAGCTACACCTCAGGGGAGACCCAGTACTTC
CASSYTSGETQYF
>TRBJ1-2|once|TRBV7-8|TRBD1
TGTGCCAGCAGCCGAGGACAGGGAGAAGGCTACACCTTC
CASSRGQGEGYTF
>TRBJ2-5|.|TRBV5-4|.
TGTGCCAGCAGCTTGGAACTAGGGACTTCGCAAGAGACCCAGTACTTC
CASSLELGTSQETQYF
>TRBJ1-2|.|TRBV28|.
TGTGCCAGCAGTTTAGCGGGACCCTATGGCTACACCTTC
CASSLAGPYGYTF
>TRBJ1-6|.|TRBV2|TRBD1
TGTGCCAGCAGTGCCCAGGGGGCAGGGAATTCACCCCTCCACTTT
CASSAQGAGNSPLHF
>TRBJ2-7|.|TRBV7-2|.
TGTGCCAGCAGCTTAGTGACTGGCTACGAGCAGTACTTC
CASSLVTGYEQYF